Below, 9 T cell receptor beta chains from the same sample are listed, as sequenced in a study of T-cell memory formation after mild COVID-19. TCRdb independently ran MiXCR on the 5' RACE reads; one entry per CDR3 protein. The sample carries roughly 400,000 distinct CDR3 sequences, more than 15% recorded once. Sequencing was performed on PBMCs or a T cell subset sorted from them (not recorded which). These receptors were taken from a man between 18 and 35 years old who had mild COVID-19 (a few samples of this study predate the infection). Cell type and time point are not known.

The chain joins TRBV19 to TRBJ1-1; TRBD1 matches at 11 bases. J was trimmed by 2 bases and V by 2 bases; bases with no gene match: 4. There are 16 residues in the CDR3. The germline V gene encodes CDR1 LNHDA and CDR2 SQIVND (reference sequence). In DNA form, the CDR3 reads TGTGCCAGTAGTATACTCAGGACAGGGGGCAACACTGAAGCTTTCTTT. Translation: CASSILRTGGNTEAFF.

This clonotype was recorded many times. This chain connects TRBV5-1 to TRBJ2-5; 11 nucleotides agree with TRBD1. The germline gives CDR1 SGHRS, CDR2 YFSETQ. The CDR3 loop spans 14 amino acids. Trimming at V came to 6 bases and at J to 2 bases, leaving 3 bases not matched to a gene. The CDR3 loop reads CASTGQGAQETQYF. The CDR3, as DNA: TGCGCCAGCACCGGACAGGGGGCACAAGAGACCCAGTACTTC.

Only one count was recorded for this clonotype. The chain recombines TRBV5-1 with TRBJ1-2; 9 nucleotides line up with TRBD1. The CDR3 has 16 amino acids. Germline trimming cut 2 bases from V and 4 bases from J; bases unmatched to any gene: 9. Looked up from germline, CDR1 is SGHRS and CDR2 is YFSETQ. The CDR3 nucleotides are TGCGCCAGCAGCTTCTCGAACAGGGGGCGCTTCTATGGCTACACCTTC. It codes for CASSFSNRGRFYGYTF.

This clonotype has more than one count but fewer than ten. This chain joins TRBV5-6 and TRBJ2-3; D possibly corresponds to TRBD2 (5 bases). Trimming cost V 5 bases and J 0 bases, with 16 bases left between them. This CDR3 spans 16 amino acids. Germline loops: CDR1 SGHDT, CDR2 YYEEEE. The CDR3 bases are TGTGCCAGCAGGATCTACGGGGTGGCGAGCACAGATACGCAGTATTTT. Protein sequence: CASRIYGVASTDTQYF.

The V call is TRBV6-6, the J call TRBJ2-2; weak D call: TRBD1 (5 bases). Germline V CDR1 and CDR2: MNHNY, SVGAGI (reference sequence). The CDR3 is 13 amino acids. The V end was cut by 2 bases, the J end by 6 bases, with 7 bases between. The CDR3 nucleotides are TGTGCCAGCAGTTACGGGGCCCCCGGGGAGCTGTTTTTT. This encodes CASSYGAPGELFF.

This clonotype was counted a few times. V is TRBV6-5 and J is TRBJ2-1; perhaps TRBD1 as D (7 bases). This CDR3 comprises 15 residues. Deletions cut 5 bases from V and 6 bases from J, with 17 bases between. CDR1 is MNHEY, CDR2 SVGAGI, per germline. The CDR3 is CASSPRRGLPNEQFF. CDR3 nucleotides: TGTGCCAGCAGTCCCCGGAGGGGGCTACCCAATGAGCAGTTCTTC.

This clonotype was seen ten or more times. The chain joins TRBV28 to TRBJ1-5; 7 bases match TRBD1. CDR1 is MDHEN, CDR2 SYDVKM, per germline. V trimming: 5 bases; J trimming: 2 bases; junction bases outside the gene matches: 18. The CDR3 covers 19 residues. DNA of the CDR3: TGTGCCAGCAGTCCGTACAGGGGTCGGAGCTTTCATCGCAATCAGCCCCAGCATTTT. It encodes CASSPYRGRSFHRNQPQHF.

In this sample, this clonotype turned up many times. The genes are TRBV6-1 and TRBJ2-5, with 7 nucleotides matching TRBD1. V lost 5 bases and J lost 1; bases outside the gene matches: 7. CDR3 size: 15 residues. Germline assignment: CDR1 MNHNS and CDR2 SASEGT. The CDR3 loop reads CASSLRAGGQETQYF. CDR3 coding DNA: TGTGCCAGCAGTCTTAGGGCAGGGGGCCAAGAGACCCAGTACTTC.

This clonotype was recorded a few times. The chain employs TRBV19 and TRBJ1-5; D might be TRBD1 (5 bases). Per germline, CDR1 LNHDA and CDR2 SQIVND (reference sequence). Trimming pared 7 bases from V and 4 bases from J, leaving 14 bases between. The CDR3 length is 14 residues. The CDR3 loop reads CASNAGGRNQPQHF. The CDR3 DNA is TGTGCCAGTAATGCGGGGGGTCGGAATCAGCCCCAGCATTTT. The entire variable domain, with the rest obtained from reference TRBV19 and TRBJ1-5, is as follows: DGGITQSPKYLFRKEGQNVTLSCEQNLNHDAMYWYRQDPGQGLRLIYYSQIVNDFQKGDIAEGYSVSREKKESFPLTVTSAQKNPTAFYLCASNAGGRNQPQHFGDGTRLSIL.